Below, 11 T cell receptor beta chains from the same sample are listed, as sequenced in a study of blood T cell repertoires in COVID-19. Libraries were prepared by immunoSEQ multiplex PCR; TCRdb keeps only in-frame clonotypes and omits some of them. The sample comprises around 280,000 clones, roughly 85% of which are singletons, and about 5.7% rests with the top ten. The specimen was PBMCs or T cells enriched from blood (not recorded which). Receptors originate from a woman in her 40s who had recovered from COVID-19.

The chain combines TRBV10-3 with TRBJ2-1; perhaps TRBD2 as D (6 bases). This CDR3 has 13 amino acids. Germline values: CDR1 ENHRY, CDR2 SYGVKD. Between the trimmed V and J ends, which lost 8 bases and 6 bases, there was a span of 14 bases. CDR3 nucleotides: TGTGCCATCGGGGACTCCTTAGTCAATGAGCAGTTCTTC. Amino acids: CAIGDSLVNEQFF.

V is TRBV3-1 (or the pseudogene TRBV3-2) and J is TRBJ1-4; unclear D gene. The CDR3 totals 15 residues. Per germline, CDR1 LGHDT and CDR2 YNNKEL (reference sequence). Trimming shortened V by 3 bases and J by 5 bases, and 13 bases separated the two germline ends. In nucleotides, the CDR3 is TGTGCCAGCAGCCAGCAAAGGAGGAACAATGAAAAACTGTTTTTT. This sequence encodes CASSQQRRNNEKLFF.

The gene calls are TRBV19 and TRBJ2-7; unclear D gene. Germline V gives CDR1 LNHDA, CDR2 SQIVND (reference sequence). V shed 4 bases and J shed 0 bases, with 10 bases lying between them. This CDR3 spans 14 amino acids. The CDR3 DNA is TGTGCCAGTAGTAACCCGACACTCTCCTACGAGCAGTACTTC. Amino acid sequence: CASSNPTLSYEQYF.

This clone occurred a few times. This chain connects TRBV27 to TRBJ2-3; 10 positions match TRBD2. Trimming at V came to 2 bases and at J to 4 bases, leaving 3 bases not matched to a gene. CDR1 MNHEY and CDR2 SMNVEV come from the germline V gene (reference sequence). CDR3 length: 15 residues. This CDR3 reads CASSLGSGRADTQYF. The CDR3 DNA is TGTGCCAGCAGTTTAGGGAGCGGGAGGGCAGATACGCAGTATTTT.

The chain joins TRBV15 to TRBJ1-3, with D unclear. This CDR3 region has 15 residues. V was cut by 5 bases and J by 0 bases, with 11 bases left in between. Germline CDR1 LNHNV, CDR2 YYDKDF (reference sequence). The CDR3 loop is CATSPHSSSGNTIYF. For the CDR3, the DNA is TGTGCCACCAGCCCCCATTCTAGCTCTGGAAACACCATATATTTT.

This sequence joins TRBV7-9 and TRBJ2-3, with 9 bases lining up with TRBD2. Germline V lookup: CDR1 SEHNR, CDR2 FQNEAQ (reference sequence). The CDR3 runs to 14 residues. After removal of 3 bases from V and 5 bases from J, the junction contained 3 bases not matched to a gene. CDR3 region: CASSLREGQDTQYF. CDR3 DNA: TGTGCCAGCAGCTTGCGGGAGGGCCAAGATACGCAGTATTTT. Full variable domain (rest looked up from reference TRBV7-9 and TRBJ2-3): DTGVSQNPRHKITKRGQNVTFRCDPISEHNRLYWYRQTLGQGPEFLTYFQNEAQLEKSRLLSDRFSAERPKGSFSTLEIQRTEQGDSAMYLCASSLREGQDTQYFGPGTRLTVL.

To note about this clone: This specimen includes other DNA sequences encoding the same CDR3. The rearrangement links TRBV28 to TRBJ1-3; D is uncertain. The V and J ends lost 6 bases and 1 base respectively, with 13 bases between them. CDR3 length equals 15 residues. Germline assignment: CDR1 MDHEN and CDR2 SYDVKM. As DNA, the CDR3 is TGTGCCAGCAGCCCTCCCCGAGGGTCTGGAAACACCATATATTTT. It yields the protein CASSPPRGSGNTIYF.

The chain combines TRBV30 with TRBJ2-5, with a possible D match to TRBD2 (5 bases). The germline V gene has CDR1 GTSNPN and CDR2 SVGIG (reference sequence). The V gene lost 3 bases and the J gene lost 0 bases, with 5 bases spanning the gap. This CDR3 has 12 residues. The CDR3 reads CAWRRDQETQYF. CDR3 sequence (DNA): TGTGCCTGGAGGCGGGACCAAGAGACCCAGTACTTC.

The rearrangement joins TRBV4-2 to TRBJ1-2; 9 bases are a match to TRBD1. The CDR3 contains 14 residues. The J segment lost 4 bases and the V segment lost 6 bases, leaving 6 bases of the junction unmatched. CDR1 and CDR2 (germline): LGHNA, YNFKEQ. The CDR3 DNA reads as TGTGCCAGCAGTAAACAGGGGGCCGGCTATGGCTACACCTTC. It codes for CASSKQGAGYGYTF.

The gene calls are TRBV20-1 and TRBJ1-2, with D possibly being TRBD1 (5 bases). The CDR3 runs 14 residues. V was pared by 3 bases and J by 0 bases, with 11 bases between. Germline V gene data show CDR1 as DFQATT and CDR2 as SNEGSKA (reference sequence). The CDR3 is CSASRQGTNYGYTF. For the CDR3, the DNA is TGCAGTGCTAGTAGGCAGGGAACTAACTATGGCTACACCTTC.

The chain is built from TRBV5-1 and TRBJ1-5; D is uncertain. Trimming left V 0 bases short and J 0 bases short, with 7 bases between. Germline values: CDR1 SGHRS, CDR2 YFSETQ. CDR3 size: 15 residues. In nucleotides, the CDR3 is TGCGCCAGCAGCTTGGACGGGTATAGCAATCAGCCCCAGCATTTT. This gives the protein CASSLDGYSNQPQHF.